This TCR beta chain appears in the sequencing data of a study of T cell responses to AZD1222 COVID-19 vaccine. Study-level results: At study baseline, merely five or six AZD1222 recipients were seropositive. Targets within unmutated variant regions were reportedly found for nearly half of spike-specific TCRs.

CDR1 MGHRA and CDR2 YSYEKL come from the germline V gene. The length of the CDR3 is 16 residues. Trimming cost V 2 bases and J 4 bases, with 17 bases left between them. To note about this clone: The antigen is not known.

This table comes from immunoSEQ multiplex PCR, and its TCRdb copy is limited to in-frame clones, with some not included. The sample has over 100,000 clones; about 91% are singletons. Sequenced material: peripheral blood, taken on day 0 of AZD1222 vaccination. The rearrangement links TRBV4-1 to TRBJ1-2, with D possibly matching TRBD1 (5 bases). This TCR came from an adult in good health. The CDR3 DNA reads TGCGCCAGCAGCCAACCTACCCGTGGGACTCGCTATGGCTACACCTTC. Its protein product is CASSQPTRGTRYGYTF.